Each of the 16 T cell receptor beta chains below was sequenced from the same sample in a study of glioma-infiltrating T cells after dendritic cell vaccination (dated by TCRdb to the mid-2010s). The time point tag for this specimen amounts to: after dendritic cell vaccination, including at tumor progression/relapse. The protocol used for the library was the immunoSEQ multiplex PCR assay. TCRdb's version of the immuneACCESS table is confined to in-frame rearrangements and falls short of the full clone set. An unresolved V gene accounts for under half of the shortfall where checked; the remainder is of unknown origin. A total of over 90,000 clones appear in this sample, 75% to 90% of them only once. Of the sample, under 6.5% is held by the ten largest clones. Sample: blood, taken after dendritic cell vaccination. The source is a human donor with glioblastoma.

The J gene is TRBJ1-2, the V gene TRBV19, with D perhaps TRBD1 (5 bases). V was cut by 6 bases and J by 7 bases, with 15 bases left in between. Germline-derived CDR1 and CDR2 are LNHDA and SQIVND (reference sequence). This CDR3 has 13 residues. CDR3 region: CASRLGGGPGYTF. In nucleotides, the CDR3 is TGTGCCAGTAGACTCGGGGGGGGACCTGGCTACACCTTC.

The rearrangement uses TRBV2 and TRBJ2-2, with 7 bases that match TRBD1. The CDR3 spans 16 residues. Germline values: CDR1 SNHLY, CDR2 FYNNEI. The trim removed 6 bases at V and 4 bases at J, leaving 11 bases unmatched. Written as DNA, the CDR3 is TGTGCCAGCAGCGTAACCCGACAGGGCATCACCGGGGAGCTGTTTTTT. Translated, it gives CASSVTRQGITGELFF.

This rearrangement joins TRBV28 to TRBJ1-5; TRBD1 is a possible D gene (6 bases). V was pared by 4 bases and J by 0 bases, with 19 bases between. In germline, CDR1 is MDHEN, CDR2 SYDVKM. This CDR3 is 18 amino acids long. CDR3 coding DNA: TGTGCCAGCAGTTGGCGTCCAGGGGCAGGGGTTAGCAATCAGCCCCAGCATTTT. This codes for CASSWRPGAGVSNQPQHF.

The chain combines TRBV6-6 with TRBJ2-7; unclear D gene. Germline-derived CDR1 and CDR2 are MNHNY and SVGAGI (reference sequence). The V end lost 9 bases, the J end lost 3 bases, and 12 bases lay between the germline ends. The CDR3 loop spans 12 amino acids. Written as DNA, the CDR3 is TGTGCCAGTCGATATTCTAGCTACGAGCAGTACTTC. It yields the protein CASRYSSYEQYF.

The chain couples TRBV7-2 to TRBJ2-4, with 9 bases lining up with TRBD1. Germline-derived CDR1 and CDR2 are SGHTA and FQGNSA. V shed 3 bases, J shed 6 bases, and the junction held 3 bases outside the gene matches. The CDR3 is made up of 14 amino acids. Here the CDR3 reads CASSFLQGANIQYF. The DNA of the CDR3 is TGTGCCAGCAGCTTTTTACAGGGGGCAAACATTCAGTACTTC.

V is TRBV5-1 and J is TRBJ2-7; D perhaps matches TRBD1 (6 bases). The V gene's germline CDR1 is SGHRS and CDR2 YFSETQ. The CDR3 length is 15 residues. Deletions cut 0 bases from V and 3 bases from J, with 13 bases between. The DNA of the CDR3 is TGCGCCAGCAGCTTGGTAGGGACACCGGGCTACGAGCAGTACTTC. It yields the protein CASSLVGTPGYEQYF.

This clone was observed once. The chain is built from TRBV5-6 and TRBJ2-7; D ambiguous. Germline CDR1 is SGHDT and CDR2 is YYEEEE. The CDR3 runs to 11 residues. V shed 5 bases and J shed 0 bases, with 3 bases lying between them. The CDR3 DNA is TGTGCCAGCAGTCACTCCTACGAGCAGTACTTC. It is translated as CASSHSYEQYF. Based on the CDR3 plus reference TRBV5-6 and TRBJ2-7, the full variable domain is DAGVTQSPTHLIKTRGQQVTLRCSPKSGHDTVSWYQQALGQGPQFIFQYYEEEERQRGNFPDRFSGHQFPNYSSELNVNALLLGDSALYLCASSHSYEQYFGPGTRLTVT.

The chain has TRBV10-3 and TRBJ2-3; 12 bases align to TRBD2. V dropped 7 bases and J dropped 4; count of bases not matched to a gene: 6. Germline values: CDR1 ENHRY, CDR2 SYGVKD. This CDR3 is 15 amino acids long. In DNA, the CDR3 is TGTGCCATCAACGCCGGGACTAGCGGGTCAGATACGCAGTATTTT. It yields the protein CAINAGTSGSDTQYF.

V usage is TRBV7-9 and J usage is TRBJ2-1, with TRBD1 matching over 9 bases. Trimming took 0 bases from V and 3 from J; bases not matched to a gene: 6. There are 17 residues in the CDR3. The germline gives CDR1 SEHNR, CDR2 FQNEAQ (reference sequence). The CDR3 bases are TGTGCCAGCAGCTTAGCTCACGGGACAGGGAACTACAATGAGCAGTTCTTC. Its protein product is CASSLAHGTGNYNEQFF.

The rearrangement joins TRBV9 to TRBJ2-5, with 7 bases aligning to TRBD1. Germline V gene lookup returns CDR1 SGDLS and CDR2 YYNGEE. The CDR3 covers 15 residues. With 2 bases clipped from V and 7 bases from J, the junction kept 11 bases outside the gene matches. Here the CDR3 DNA reads TGTGCCAGCAGCGTCGGACAGGTTGACTTGGGGACCCAGTACTTC. This gives the protein CASSVGQVDLGTQYF.

V usage is TRBV27 and J usage is TRBJ1-1; D gene unclear. Per germline, CDR1 MNHEY and CDR2 SMNVEV (reference sequence). V gave up 6 bases and J gave up 0 bases, with 11 bases separating them. The CDR3 sequence is 14 residues long. CDR3 protein: CASRSAGLNTEAFF. In nucleotides, the CDR3 is TGTGCCAGCAGATCCGCGGGGTTGAACACTGAAGCTTTCTTT.

The chain uses TRBV2 and TRBJ1-1; TRBD1 matches at 10 bases. V shed 10 bases and J 7 bases; nucleotides not matched to a gene: 6. This CDR3 is built from 12 residues. Germline V gene data show CDR1 as SNHLY and CDR2 as FYNNEI. DNA of the CDR3: TGTGCCATCCGGGACAGGGGAATTGAAGCTTTCTTT. Its translation is CAIRDRGIEAFF. Looking up the rest from reference TRBV2 and TRBJ1-1 gives the full variable domain: EPEVTQTPSHQVTQMGQEVILRCVPISNHLYFYWYRQILGQKVEFLVSFYNNEISEKSEIFDDQFSVERPDGSNFTLKIRSTKLEDSAMYFCAIRDRGIEAFFGQGTRLTVV.

V is TRBV19 and J is TRBJ1-2, with 9 bases aligning to TRBD1. The CDR3 length is 18 residues. The ends lost 4 bases at V and 5 bases at J; junction bases unmatched: 17. CDR1 and CDR2 from the germline V gene are LNHDA and SQIVND (reference sequence). In DNA, the CDR3 is TGTGCCAGTAGTAGTGGGACAGGGCGATTGAAGAGGGGTTATGGCTACACCTTC. Residues: CASSSGTGRLKRGYGYTF.

V usage is TRBV30 and J usage is TRBJ2-7; 7 bases agree with TRBD1. Losses at the gene ends were 0 bases for V and 2 bases for J; bases not matched to a gene: 4. The CDR3 covers 14 residues. Germline-derived CDR1 and CDR2 are GTSNPN and SVGIG (reference sequence). The CDR3 spells CAWSVGGRAYEQYF. As DNA, the CDR3 is TGTGCCTGGAGTGTAGGGGGCCGAGCCTACGAGCAGTACTTC.

This clone was counted a few times. The chain carries TRBV11-1 and TRBJ1-1; TRBD1 matches 10 bases. Germline V lookup: CDR1 SGHAT, CDR2 FQDESV (reference sequence). This CDR3 region has 15 residues. The ends lost 4 bases at V and 3 bases at J; junction bases unmatched: 5. CDR3 protein: CASSSGGTGDTEAFF. The CDR3 nucleotides are TGTGCCAGCAGCTCCGGCGGGACAGGGGACACTGAAGCTTTCTTT. The full variable domain, with the rest looked up from reference TRBV11-1 and TRBJ1-1, is EAEVAQSPRYKITEKSQAVAFWCDPISGHATLYWYRQILGQGPELLVQFQDESVVDDSQLPKDRFSAERLKGVDSTLKIQPAELGDSAMYLCASSSGGTGDTEAFFGQGTRLTVV.

V is TRBV7-2 and J is TRBJ2-7; D remains unclear. CDR3 length: 11 residues. Per the germline V gene, CDR1 is SGHTA and CDR2 is FQGNSA. V was cut by 5 bases and J by 5 bases, with 7 bases left in between. CDR3 region: CASSPLHEQYF. CDR3 nucleotide sequence: TGTGCCAGCAGCCCGCTACACGAGCAGTACTTC. Full variable domain (remainder filled in from reference TRBV7-2 and TRBJ2-7): GAGVSQSPSNKVTEKGKDVELRCDPISGHTALYWYRQSLGQGLEFLIYFQGNSAPDKSGLPSDRFSAERTGGSVSTLTIQRTQQEDSAVYLCASSPLHEQYFGPGTRLTVT.